This TCR beta chain was sequenced during a study of cytomegalovirus exposure and HLA in healthy donors. Sequencing used immunoSEQ multiplex PCR; TCRdb keeps in-frame clones, though not all of them. The sample shows approximately 71,000 clones, over 80% of them seen only once. Germline values: CDR1 MNHEY, CDR2 SMNVEV (reference sequence). This CDR3 has 15 amino acids. V gave up 2 bases and J gave up 8 bases; unmatched junction bases: 2. The clonotype originates from a man younger than 30 in good health and CMV-seronegative. Sequencing was carried out using PBMCs. The gene calls are TRBV27 and TRBJ2-1, with TRBD2 matching over 14 bases. The CDR3: CASSLVGLAGDEQFF. The CDR3 DNA sequence: TGTGCCAGCAGTTTAGTGGGACTAGCGGGAGATGAGCAGTTCTTC.